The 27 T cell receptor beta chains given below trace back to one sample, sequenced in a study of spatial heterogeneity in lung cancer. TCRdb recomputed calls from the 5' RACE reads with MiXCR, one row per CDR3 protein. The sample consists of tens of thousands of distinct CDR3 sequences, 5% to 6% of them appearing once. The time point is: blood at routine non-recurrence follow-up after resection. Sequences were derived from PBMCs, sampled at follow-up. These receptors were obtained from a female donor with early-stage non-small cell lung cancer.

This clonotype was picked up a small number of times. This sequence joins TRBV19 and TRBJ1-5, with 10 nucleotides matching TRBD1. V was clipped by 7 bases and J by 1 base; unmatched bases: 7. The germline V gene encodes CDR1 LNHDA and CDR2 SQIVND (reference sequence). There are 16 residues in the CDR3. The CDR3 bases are TGTGCCAGTACCTCGGGACAGGGGAGGAGCAATCAGCCCCAGCATTTT. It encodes CASTSGQGRSNQPQHF.

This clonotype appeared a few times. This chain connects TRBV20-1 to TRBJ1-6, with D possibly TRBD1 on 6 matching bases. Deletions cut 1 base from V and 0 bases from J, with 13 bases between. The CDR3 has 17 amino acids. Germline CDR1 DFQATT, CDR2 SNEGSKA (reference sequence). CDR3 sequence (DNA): TGCAGTGCTAGAGGACAGGATCAGAGCTCCTATAATTCACCCCTCCACTTT. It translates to CSARGQDQSSYNSPLHF.

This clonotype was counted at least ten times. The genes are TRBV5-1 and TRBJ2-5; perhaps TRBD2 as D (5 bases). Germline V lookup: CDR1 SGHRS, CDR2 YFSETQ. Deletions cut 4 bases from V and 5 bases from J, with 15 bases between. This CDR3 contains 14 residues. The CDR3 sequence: CASSLERPRETQYF. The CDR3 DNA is TGCGCCAGCAGCCTTGAGCGGCCTCGGGAGACCCAGTACTTC.

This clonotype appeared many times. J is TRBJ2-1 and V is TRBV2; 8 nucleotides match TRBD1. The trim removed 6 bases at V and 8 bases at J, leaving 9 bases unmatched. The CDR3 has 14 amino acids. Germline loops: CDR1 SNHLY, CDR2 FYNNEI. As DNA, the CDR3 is TGTGCCAGCAGAGTCCCGACAGGGGAGGATGAGCAGTTCTTC. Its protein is CASRVPTGEDEQFF.

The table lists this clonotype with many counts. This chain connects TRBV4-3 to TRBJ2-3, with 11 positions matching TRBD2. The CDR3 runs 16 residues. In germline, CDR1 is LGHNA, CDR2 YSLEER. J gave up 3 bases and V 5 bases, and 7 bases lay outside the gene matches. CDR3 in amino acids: CASSGRLAGNTDTQYF. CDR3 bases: TGCGCCAGCAGCGGACGACTAGCGGGGAATACAGATACGCAGTATTTT.

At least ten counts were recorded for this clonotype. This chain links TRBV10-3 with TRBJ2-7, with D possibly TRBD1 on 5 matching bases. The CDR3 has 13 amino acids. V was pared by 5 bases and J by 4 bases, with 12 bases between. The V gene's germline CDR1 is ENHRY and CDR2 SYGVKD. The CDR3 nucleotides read TGTGCCATCAGTACCTCCCCAGGGTACGAGCAGTACTTC. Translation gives CAISTSPGYEQYF.

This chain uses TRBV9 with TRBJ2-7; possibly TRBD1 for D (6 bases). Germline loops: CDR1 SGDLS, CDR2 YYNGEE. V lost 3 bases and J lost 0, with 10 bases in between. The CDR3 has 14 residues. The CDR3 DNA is TGTGCCAGCAGCGCGGACAGCAACTCCTACGAGCAGTACTTC. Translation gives CASSADSNSYEQYF.

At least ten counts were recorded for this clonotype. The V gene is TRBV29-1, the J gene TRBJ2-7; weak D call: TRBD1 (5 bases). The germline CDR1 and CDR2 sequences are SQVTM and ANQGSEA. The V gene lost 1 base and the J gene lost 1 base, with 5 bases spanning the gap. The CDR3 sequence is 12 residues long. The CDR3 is CSVEGQSYEQYF. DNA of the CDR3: TGCAGCGTTGAAGGACAGTCCTACGAGCAGTACTTC.

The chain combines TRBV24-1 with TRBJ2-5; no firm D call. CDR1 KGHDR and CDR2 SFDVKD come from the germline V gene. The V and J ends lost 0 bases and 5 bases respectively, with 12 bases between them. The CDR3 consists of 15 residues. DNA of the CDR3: TGTGCCACCAGTGATTTGCCCGGAGTGGGGGAGACCCAGTACTTC. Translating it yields CATSDLPGVGETQYF.

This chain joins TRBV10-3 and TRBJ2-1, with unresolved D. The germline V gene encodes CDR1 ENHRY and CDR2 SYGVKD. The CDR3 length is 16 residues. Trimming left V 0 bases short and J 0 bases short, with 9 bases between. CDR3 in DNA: TGTGCCATCAGTGAGTCGCGAGATAGCTCCTACAATGAGCAGTTCTTC. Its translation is CAISESRDSSYNEQFF.

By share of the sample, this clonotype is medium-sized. The CDR3 region is CSVEDRVNEQFF. In nucleotides, the CDR3 is TGCAGCGTTGAAGACAGGGTGAATGAGCAGTTCTTC. This chain joins TRBV29-1 and TRBJ2-1; tentative D call: TRBD1 (5 bases). The V gene lost 0 bases and the J gene lost 7 bases, with 7 bases spanning the gap. The germline gives CDR1 SQVTM, CDR2 ANQGSEA. The CDR3 totals 12 residues.

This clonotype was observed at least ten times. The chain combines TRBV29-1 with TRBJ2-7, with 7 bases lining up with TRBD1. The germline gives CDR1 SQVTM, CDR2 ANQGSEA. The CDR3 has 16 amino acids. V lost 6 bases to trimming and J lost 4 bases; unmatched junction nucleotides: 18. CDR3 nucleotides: TGCAGCGTGACGGGACAGCCCCTTAGTGGGCCTTACGAGCAGTACTTC. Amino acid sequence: CSVTGQPLSGPYEQYF.

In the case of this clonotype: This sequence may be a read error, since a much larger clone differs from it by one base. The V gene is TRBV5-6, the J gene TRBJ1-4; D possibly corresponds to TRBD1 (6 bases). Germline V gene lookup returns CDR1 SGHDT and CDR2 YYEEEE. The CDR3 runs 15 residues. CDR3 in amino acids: CASSLGTGPNERLFF. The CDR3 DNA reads TGTGCCAGCAGCTTGGGAACAGGGCCTAATGAAAGACTGTTTTTT.

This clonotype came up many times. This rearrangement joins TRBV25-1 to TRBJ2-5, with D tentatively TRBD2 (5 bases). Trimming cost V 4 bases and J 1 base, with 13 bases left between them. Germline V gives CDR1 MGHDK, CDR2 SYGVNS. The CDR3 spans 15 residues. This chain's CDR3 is CASSVPAGIQETQYF. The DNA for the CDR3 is TGTGCCAGCAGTGTCCCCGCGGGCATCCAAGAGACCCAGTACTTC.

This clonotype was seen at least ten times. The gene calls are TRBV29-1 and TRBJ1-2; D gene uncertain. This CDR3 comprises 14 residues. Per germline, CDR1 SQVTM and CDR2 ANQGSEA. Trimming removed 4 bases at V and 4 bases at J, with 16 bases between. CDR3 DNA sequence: TGCAGCGTTGTTAATTCAGCGGCCGGCTATGGCTACACCTTC. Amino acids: CSVVNSAAGYGYTF.

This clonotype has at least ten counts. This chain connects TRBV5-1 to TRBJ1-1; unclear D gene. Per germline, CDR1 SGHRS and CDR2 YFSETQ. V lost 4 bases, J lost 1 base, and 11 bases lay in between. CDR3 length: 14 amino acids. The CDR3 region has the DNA TGCGCCAGCAGCCCAGGACGGGAGAACACTGAAGCTTTCTTT. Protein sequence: CASSPGRENTEAFF.

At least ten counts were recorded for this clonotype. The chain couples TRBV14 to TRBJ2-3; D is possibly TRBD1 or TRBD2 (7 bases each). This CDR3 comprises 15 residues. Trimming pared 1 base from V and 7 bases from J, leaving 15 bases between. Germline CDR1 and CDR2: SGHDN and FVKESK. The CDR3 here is CASSQAGGQANTQYF. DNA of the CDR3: TGTGCCAGCAGCCAAGCGGGAGGACAGGCAAATACGCAGTATTTT.

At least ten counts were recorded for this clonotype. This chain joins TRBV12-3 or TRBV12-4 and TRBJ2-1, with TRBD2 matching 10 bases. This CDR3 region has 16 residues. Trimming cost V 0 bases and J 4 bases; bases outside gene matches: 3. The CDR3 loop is CASSLARTSGYNEQFF. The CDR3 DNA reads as TGTGCCAGCAGTTTAGCCAGGACTAGCGGATACAATGAGCAGTTCTTC.

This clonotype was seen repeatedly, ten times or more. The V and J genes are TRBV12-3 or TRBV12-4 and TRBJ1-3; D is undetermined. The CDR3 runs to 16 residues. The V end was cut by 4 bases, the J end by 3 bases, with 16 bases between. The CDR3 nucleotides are TGTGCCAGCAGTTCTAATAGGGTATCTCGTGGAAACACCATATATTTT. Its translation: CASSSNRVSRGNTIYF.

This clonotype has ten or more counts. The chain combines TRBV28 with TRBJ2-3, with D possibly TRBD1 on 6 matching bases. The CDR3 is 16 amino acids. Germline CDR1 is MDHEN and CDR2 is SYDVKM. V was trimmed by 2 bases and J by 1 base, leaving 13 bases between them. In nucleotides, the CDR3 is TGTGCCAGCAGTTTAATGGGCAGGGGCGGCACAGATACGCAGTATTTT. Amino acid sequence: CASSLMGRGGTDTQYF.

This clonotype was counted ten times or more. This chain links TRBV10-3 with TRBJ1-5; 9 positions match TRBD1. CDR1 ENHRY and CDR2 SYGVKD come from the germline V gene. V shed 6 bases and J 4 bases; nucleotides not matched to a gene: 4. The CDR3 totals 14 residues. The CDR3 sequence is CAIRPGQGNQPQHF. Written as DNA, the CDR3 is TGTGCCATCAGGCCGGGACAGGGTAATCAGCCCCAGCATTTT.

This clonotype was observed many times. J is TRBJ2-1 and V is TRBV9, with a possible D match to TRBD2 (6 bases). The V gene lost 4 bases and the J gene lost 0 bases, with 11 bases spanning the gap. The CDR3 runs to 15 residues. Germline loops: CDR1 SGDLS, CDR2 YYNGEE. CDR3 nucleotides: TGTGCCAGCAGCTCGGGACTCCGCTCCTACAATGAGCAGTTCTTC. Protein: CASSSGLRSYNEQFF. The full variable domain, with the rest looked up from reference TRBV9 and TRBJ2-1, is DSGVTQTPKHLITATGQRVTLRCSPRSGDLSVYWYQQSLDQGLQFLIQYYNGEERAKGNILERFSAQQFPDLHSELNLSSLELGDSALYFCASSSGLRSYNEQFFGPGTRLTVL.

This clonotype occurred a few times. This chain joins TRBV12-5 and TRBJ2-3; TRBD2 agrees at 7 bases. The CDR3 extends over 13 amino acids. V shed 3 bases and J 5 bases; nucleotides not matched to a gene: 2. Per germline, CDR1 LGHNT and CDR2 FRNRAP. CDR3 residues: CASGLSGEDTQYF. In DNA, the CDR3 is TGTGCTAGTGGTTTAAGCGGGGAAGATACGCAGTATTTT. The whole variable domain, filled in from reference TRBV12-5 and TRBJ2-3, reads DARVTQTPRHKVTEMGQEVTMRCQPILGHNTVFWYRQTMMQGLELLAYFRNRAPLDDSGMPKDRFSAEMPDATLATLKIQPSEPRDSAVYFCASGLSGEDTQYFGPGTRLTVL.

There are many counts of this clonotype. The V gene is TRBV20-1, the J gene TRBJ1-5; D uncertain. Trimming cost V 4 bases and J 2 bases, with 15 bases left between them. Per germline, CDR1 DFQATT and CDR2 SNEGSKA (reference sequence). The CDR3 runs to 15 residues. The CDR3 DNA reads TGCAGTGCTATTGTGCCGGGTGGGGGCAATCAGCCCCAGCATTTT. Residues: CSAIVPGGGNQPQHF.

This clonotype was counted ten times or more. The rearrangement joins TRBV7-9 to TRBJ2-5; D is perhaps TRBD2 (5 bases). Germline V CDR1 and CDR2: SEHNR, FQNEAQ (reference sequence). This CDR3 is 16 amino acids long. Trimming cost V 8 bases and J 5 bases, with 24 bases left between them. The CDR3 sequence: CASGLISRGDRETQYF. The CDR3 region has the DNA TGTGCCAGCGGCCTAATATCCCGGGGTGACCGGGAGACCCAGTACTTC.

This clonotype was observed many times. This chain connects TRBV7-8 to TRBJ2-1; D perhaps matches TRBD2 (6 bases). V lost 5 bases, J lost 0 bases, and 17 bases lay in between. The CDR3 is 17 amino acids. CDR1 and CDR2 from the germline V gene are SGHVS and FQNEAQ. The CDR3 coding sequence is TGTGCCAGCAGCCTCATGGGTGGGAGGAGCTCCTACAATGAGCAGTTCTTC. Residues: CASSLMGGRSSYNEQFF.

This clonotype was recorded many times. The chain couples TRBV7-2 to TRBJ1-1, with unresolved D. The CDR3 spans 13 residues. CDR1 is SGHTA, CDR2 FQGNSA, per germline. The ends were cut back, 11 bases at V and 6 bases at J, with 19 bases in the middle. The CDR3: CALWRMVAPEAFF. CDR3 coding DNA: TGTGCCTTGTGGCGCATGGTAGCCCCTGAAGCTTTCTTT.